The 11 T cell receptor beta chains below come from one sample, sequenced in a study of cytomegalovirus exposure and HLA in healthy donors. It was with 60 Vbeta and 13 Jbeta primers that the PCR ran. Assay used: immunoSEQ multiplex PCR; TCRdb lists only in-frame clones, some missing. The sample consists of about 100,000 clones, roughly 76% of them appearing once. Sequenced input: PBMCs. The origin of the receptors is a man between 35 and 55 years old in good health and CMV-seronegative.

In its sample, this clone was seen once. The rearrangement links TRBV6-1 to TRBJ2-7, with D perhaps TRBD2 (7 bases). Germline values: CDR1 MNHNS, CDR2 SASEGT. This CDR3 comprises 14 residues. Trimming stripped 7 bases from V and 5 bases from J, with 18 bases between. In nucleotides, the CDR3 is TGTGCCAGCACCCAAGGGGGGGGTTCCGACGAGCAGTACTTC. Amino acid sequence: CASTQGGGSDEQYF.

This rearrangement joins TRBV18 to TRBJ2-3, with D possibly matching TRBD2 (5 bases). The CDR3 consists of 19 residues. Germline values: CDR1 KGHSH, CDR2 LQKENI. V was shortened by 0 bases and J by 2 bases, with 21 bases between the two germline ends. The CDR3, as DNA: TGTGCCAGCTCACCACCGGGCCGGAGTGGGCGGGCGACCACAGATACGCAGTATTTT. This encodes CASSPPGRSGRATTDTQYF.

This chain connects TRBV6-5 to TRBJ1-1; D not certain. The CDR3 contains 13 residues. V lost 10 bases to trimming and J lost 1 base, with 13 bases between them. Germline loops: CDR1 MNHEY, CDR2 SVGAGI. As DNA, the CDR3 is TGTGCCATCTCGTTAGTGCCGAACACTGAAGCTTTCTTT. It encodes CAISLVPNTEAFF.

The CDR3 DNA follows: TGTGCCAGCAGCGTACCGGGACAGGGGGCGAGTGGCACCGGGGAGCTGTTTTTT. This encodes CASSVPGQGASGTGELFF. The gene calls are TRBV9 and TRBJ2-2; 12 bases agree with TRBD1. This CDR3 is 18 amino acids long. Germline loops: CDR1 SGDLS, CDR2 YYNGEE. V gave up 1 base and J gave up 4 bases; unmatched junction bases: 8.

Here the CDR3 DNA reads TGTGCCAGCAGCTTAGTTCATGCGGGCGGGGGGGAAGCTTTCTTT. This encodes CASSLVHAGGGEAFF. This chain uses TRBV7-9 with TRBJ1-1; a possible D gene is TRBD1 (5 bases). Germline V gene data show CDR1 as SEHNR and CDR2 as FQNEAQ (reference sequence). This CDR3 contains 15 residues. V lost 1 base and J 8 bases, leaving 17 bases between the germline ends.

This CDR3 is CASSVGLLLIRGTDTQYF. CDR3 in DNA: TGTGCCAGCAGCGTAGGGCTTCTGCTGATCAGGGGCACAGATACGCAGTATTTT. The chain combines TRBV9 with TRBJ2-3; the D gene is possibly TRBD1 (5 bases). The CDR3 length is 18 residues. Germline V CDR1 and CDR2: SGDLS, YYNGEE. V was cut by 0 bases and J by 1 base, with 18 bases left in between.

In nucleotides, the CDR3 is TGTGCCAGCAGCCCAGGGGGCGGGTACTCCTATAATTCACCCCTCCACTTT. It translates to CASSPGGGYSYNSPLHF. J is TRBJ1-6 and V is TRBV27; 8 bases are a match to TRBD1. The CDR3 covers 17 residues. Germline assignment: CDR1 MNHEY and CDR2 SMNVEV (reference sequence). V shed 6 bases, J shed 0 bases, and the junction held 7 bases outside the gene matches.

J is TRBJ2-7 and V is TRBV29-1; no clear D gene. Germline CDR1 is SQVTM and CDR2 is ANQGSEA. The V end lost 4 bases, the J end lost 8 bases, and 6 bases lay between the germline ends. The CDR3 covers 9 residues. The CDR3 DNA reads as TGCAGCGTTGCCGACAAGCAGTACGTC. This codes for CSVADKQYV.

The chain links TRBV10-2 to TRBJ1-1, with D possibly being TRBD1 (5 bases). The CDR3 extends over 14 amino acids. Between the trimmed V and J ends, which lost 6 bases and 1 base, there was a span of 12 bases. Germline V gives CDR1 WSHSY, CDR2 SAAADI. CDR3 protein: CASSQQDANTEAFF. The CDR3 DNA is TGCGCCAGCAGCCAACAGGACGCGAACACTGAAGCTTTCTTT.

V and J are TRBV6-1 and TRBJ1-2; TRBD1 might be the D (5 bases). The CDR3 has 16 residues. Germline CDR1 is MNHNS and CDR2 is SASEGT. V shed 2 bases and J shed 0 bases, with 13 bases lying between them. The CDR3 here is CASSESVGAPNYGYTF. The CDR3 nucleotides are TGTGCCAGCAGTGAATCGGTAGGGGCCCCTAACTATGGCTACACCTTC.

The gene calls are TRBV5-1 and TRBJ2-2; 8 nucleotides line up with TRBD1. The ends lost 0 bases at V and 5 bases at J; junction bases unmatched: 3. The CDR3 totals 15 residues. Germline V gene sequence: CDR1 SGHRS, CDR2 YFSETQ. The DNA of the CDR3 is TGCGCCAGCAGCTTGGGGACAGGGATGACCGGGGAGCTGTTTTTT. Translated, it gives CASSLGTGMTGELFF.